The 2 T cell receptor beta chains listed next were all sequenced from one sample in a study of T cells after yellow fever vaccination. TCRdb analysed the 5' RACE reads with MiXCR anew, one entry per CDR3 protein. The data show some 670,000 distinct CDR3 sequences, around 12% seen once. The material sequenced was PBMCs, taken on the day of the yellow fever booster vaccination. These receptors came from a young man who received the YFV17D yellow fever vaccine.

As to this clonotype: This may come from a read error, since a much larger clone is one base off. The chain uses TRBV3-1 and TRBJ2-7; D possibly matches TRBD1 or TRBD2 (6 bases each). CDR3 length: 14 amino acids. CDR1 is LGHDT and CDR2 is YNNKEL in the germline V gene (reference sequence). V was shortened by 4 bases and J by 6 bases, with 16 bases between the two germline ends. The CDR3 DNA reads TGTGCCAGCAGCCTCTCCACGGGGGCCAGCGAGCAGTACTTC. Protein: CASSLSTGASEQYF.

This clonotype showed up just a few times. This sequence joins TRBV5-5 and TRBJ2-3, with D perhaps TRBD2 (5 bases). Trimming took off 1 base at V and 4 bases at J, with 13 bases between the two ends. CDR1 SGHKS and CDR2 YYEKEE come from the germline V gene (reference sequence). The CDR3 is 15 amino acids. This CDR3 is CASSLIRIGADTQYF. CDR3 coding DNA: TGTGCCAGCAGCTTGATACGCATCGGGGCAGATACGCAGTATTTT.